These T cell receptor beta chains were read from a single sample in a study of T-cell reconstitution after alpha-beta-depleted transplantation in children. TCRdb fed the PCR reads into MiXCR, producing one record per CDR3 protein. Here the sample spans roughly 120,000 distinct CDR3 sequences, around 10% being singletons. This sample comprised PBMCs from the stem cell graft donor, obtained from the stem cell graft. Receptor source: a human donor who donated a stem cell graft to a child with acute lymphoblastic leukemia. The CDR3 runs from the conserved cysteine through the conserved F or W. The D gene is left open where the match is weak. The size of a clone is reported for some rows only, either as once, few or many, or as a class for expanded clones.

TRBV7-9	TRBD2	TRBJ2-7	many	CASSSGLAVIYEQYF	TGTGCCAGCAGCTCCGGACTAGCGGTTATCTACGAGCAGTACTTC
TRBV7-3	NA	TRBJ2-3	many	CASSLRAGSGADTQYF	TGTGCCAGCAGCTTAAGGGCCGGGAGTGGGGCAGATACGCAGTATTTT
TRBV18	TRBD1	TRBJ1-5	NA	CASSRTGDSSNQPQHF	TGTGCCAGCTCTCGGACAGGGGACTCTAGCAATCAGCCCCAGCATTTT
TRBV11-1	NA	TRBJ2-3	many	CASSLAAGESSVRTDTQYF	TGTGCCAGCAGCTTAGCGGCAGGGGAGTCATCGGTCCGCACAGATACGCAGTATTTT
TRBV15	TRBD2	TRBJ2-7	many	CATSRDSGTTYYEQYF	TGTGCCACCAGCAGAGATTCCGGGACTACCTATTACGAGCAGTACTTC
TRBV5-1	NA	TRBJ1-5	many	CASSLGGLQPQHF	TGCGCCAGCAGCTTGGGCGGCTTACAGCCCCAGCATTTT
TRBV14	TRBD1	TRBJ2-6	many	CASSPRTGGKGSGANVLTF	TGTGCCAGCAGCCCAAGGACAGGGGGAAAAGGCTCTGGGGCCAACGTCCTGACTTTC
TRBV9	NA	TRBJ1-3	many	CASSDPRDGDSGNTIYF	TGTGCCAGCAGCGACCCCCGGGACGGAGACTCTGGAAACACCATATATTTT
TRBV20-1	NA	TRBJ2-5	many	CSARVRRGQETQYF	TGCAGTGCTAGAGTTAGGAGGGGACAAGAGACCCAGTACTTC
TRBV7-6	NA	TRBJ2-7	NA	CASSSSRDGTTYEQYF	TGTGCCAGCAGCTCGAGCCGGGACGGCACGACCTACGAGCAGTACTTC
TRBV7-9	NA	TRBJ2-7	many	CASSFWAGQVYEQYF	TGTGCCAGCAGCTTTTGGGCGGGCCAGGTCTACGAGCAGTACTTC
TRBV20-1	TRBD2	TRBJ2-5	NA	CSARPPGRQETQYF	TGCAGTGCTAGACCGCCCGGGAGGCAAGAGACCCAGTACTTC
TRBV7-6	NA	TRBJ2-7	few	CASSLASAEDEQYF	TGTGCCAGCAGCTTAGCGTCGGCCGAGGACGAGCAGTACTTC
TRBV5-4	NA	TRBJ2-7	NA	CASSLELEDYEQYF	TGTGCCAGCAGCTTGGAACTAGAGGATTACGAGCAGTACTTC
TRBV7-2	NA	TRBJ2-5	many	CASSPGGGSQETQYF	TGTGCCAGCAGCCCGGGAGGGGGCAGCCAAGAGACCCAGTACTTC
TRBV4-3	TRBD1	TRBJ2-2	many	CASSQDATRQGAGELFF	TGCGCCAGCAGCCAAGACGCTACAAGACAGGGGGCCGGGGAGCTGTTTTTT
TRBV7-9	NA	TRBJ2-5	many	CASSRTRYQETQYF	TGTGCCAGCAGCCGAACAAGGTACCAAGAGACCCAGTACTTC
TRBV2	NA	TRBJ1-1	many	CASSEDRDTEAFF	TGTGCCAGCAGTGAAGACAGGGACACTGAAGCTTTCTTT
TRBV29-1	TRBD1	TRBJ2-5	many	CSVGSATGETQYF	TGCAGCGTTGGGTCCGCGACAGGGGAGACCCAGTACTTC
TRBV24-1	NA	TRBJ2-7	few	CATSYYEQYF	TGTGCCACCAGTTACTACGAGCAGTACTTC
TRBV4-3	TRBD1	TRBJ2-6	many	CASSQMGQGRSGANVLTF	TGCGCCAGCAGCCAGATGGGACAGGGGCGCTCTGGGGCCAACGTCCTGACTTTC
TRBV18	TRBD1	TRBJ1-1	NA	CASSPHEAGTGGTEAFF	TGTGCCAGCTCACCTCATGAGGCCGGGACAGGGGGCACTGAAGCTTTCTTT
TRBV5-1	TRBD2	TRBJ2-7	many	CASRLGDRGGRVNEQYF	TGCGCCAGCAGATTGGGGGACCGGGGCGGGAGGGTTAACGAGCAGTACTTC
TRBV10-3	NA	TRBJ1-1	many	CAIKPGTGEAFF	TGTGCCATCAAACCGGGCACGGGTGAAGCTTTCTTT
TRBV12-3/TRBV12-4	NA	TRBJ1-1	many	CASRLGPVNTEAFF	TGTGCCAGCAGATTGGGGCCCGTGAACACTGAAGCTTTCTTT
TRBV20-1	NA	TRBJ1-3	many	CSAGPSLPGNTIYF	TGCAGTGCTGGACCGTCCTTGCCTGGAAACACCATATATTTT
TRBV5-1	NA	TRBJ1-3	many	CASSLVEGRLSGNTIYF	TGCGCCAGCAGCTTGGTGGAGGGTCGACTCTCTGGAAACACCATATATTTT
TRBV12-3/TRBV12-4	NA	TRBJ2-7	many	CASSLGGGTYF	TGTGCCAGCAGTTTAGGGGGGGGCACGTACTTC
TRBV21-1	NA	TRBJ2-7	many	CASSKRSAGQNSYEQYF	TGTGCCAGCAGCAAACGGAGCGCCGGACAGAACTCCTACGAGCAGTACTTC
TRBV6-2/TRBV6-3	TRBD2	TRBJ2-7	many	CASKFGGSLPYEQYF	TGTGCCAGCAAATTCGGCGGGAGCCTACCCTACGAGCAGTACTTC
TRBV20-1	TRBD1	TRBJ2-7	many	CSARDGTQGVLEQYF	TGCAGTGCTAGAGATGGCACCCAGGGGGTCTTAGAGCAGTACTTC
TRBV7-6	NA	TRBJ1-1	many	CASSGMASRGNTEAFF	TGTGCCAGCAGCGGGATGGCATCTAGGGGGAACACTGAAGCTTTCTTT
TRBV12-3/TRBV12-4	NA	TRBJ2-7	many	CASSGGIEQYF	TGTGCCAGCAGTGGAGGTATCGAGCAGTACTTC
TRBV29-1	TRBD2	TRBJ2-2	many	CSVELAGEGRTGELFF	TGCAGCGTCGAGCTAGCGGGAGAGGGGCGCACCGGGGAGCTGTTTTTT
TRBV29-1	TRBD2	TRBJ2-1	many	CSGEGLAGSNEQFF	TGCAGCGGTGAGGGACTAGCGGGGAGCAATGAGCAGTTCTTC
TRBV5-5	NA	TRBJ1-4	many	CASSLLGAENEKLFF	TGTGCCAGCAGCTTGCTCGGGGCAGAGAATGAAAAACTGTTTTTT
TRBV28	TRBD2	TRBJ2-7	many	CASTLIASGFYEQYF	TGTGCCAGCACCCTGATCGCTAGCGGGTTCTACGAGCAGTACTTC
TRBV7-9	TRBD1	TRBJ1-6	many	CASSLATGWNSPLHF	TGTGCCAGCAGCTTGGCGACAGGGTGGAATTCACCCCTCCACTTT
TRBV7-8	NA	TRBJ2-6	many	CASSFYGGSGANVLTF	TGTGCCAGCAGTTTCTATGGGGGCTCTGGGGCCAACGTCCTGACTTTC
TRBV7-3	TRBD2	TRBJ2-3	few	CASSLGGAGGTTDTQYF	TGTGCCAGCAGCTTAGGAGGAGCGGGAGGCACCACAGATACGCAGTATTTT
TRBV12-3/TRBV12-4	TRBD1	TRBJ1-2	many	CASIQQGAYGYTF	TGTGCCAGCATCCAACAGGGGGCATATGGCTACACCTTC
TRBV29-1	NA	TRBJ2-1	many	CSVEVSRSLIYNEQFF	TGCAGCGTTGAGGTATCCCGTTCGCTTATATACAATGAGCAGTTCTTC
TRBV12-3/TRBV12-4	NA	TRBJ1-5	many	CASSPTEYSNQPQHF	TGTGCCAGCAGCCCGACAGAGTATAGCAATCAGCCCCAGCATTTT
TRBV5-1	NA	TRBJ2-7	many	CASSLGSRRSYEQYF	TGCGCCAGCAGCTTGGGGAGTCGCCGCTCCTACGAGCAGTACTTC
TRBV15	NA	TRBJ2-2	many	CATQQGYTGELFF	TGTGCCACTCAACAGGGTTACACCGGGGAGCTGTTTTTT
TRBV4-3	TRBD1	TRBJ1-6	many	CASSQTRDSSYNSPLHF	TGCGCCAGCAGCCAAACACGGGACAGCTCCTATAATTCACCCCTCCACTTT
TRBV20-1	TRBD1	TRBJ1-5	many	CSAFGVGQPNQPQHF	TGCAGTGCTTTCGGCGTGGGACAGCCAAATCAGCCCCAGCATTTT
TRBV27	NA	TRBJ1-4	many	CASSPRERGKLFF	TGTGCCAGCAGTCCGAGGGAACGCGGAAAACTGTTTTTT